This T cell receptor beta chain came from a study of T-cell reconstitution after alpha-beta-depleted transplantation in children. Unique molecular identifiers were used to barcode this TCRbeta library. Via MiXCR, TCRdb re-called the PCR reads, giving one row per CDR3 protein. Altogether 400,000 to 500,000 distinct CDR3 sequences are present, approximately 11% being singletons, with the ten largest covering roughly 5.5%. The germline V gene encodes CDR1 DFQATT and CDR2 SNEGSKA (reference sequence). The CDR3 spans 14 residues. The germline V and J ends were trimmed by 3 bases and 2 bases, with 13 bases remaining between them.

The rearrangement uses TRBV20-1 and TRBJ2-5; D is perhaps TRBD1 or TRBD2 (5 bases each). The specimen comprised PBMCs from the stem cell graft donor, sampled from the stem cell graft. This clonotype originated in a human donor who donated a stem cell graft to a child with acute myeloid leukemia. DNA for the CDR3: TGCAGTGCTAGGAGGGGACCGGGACAAGAGACCCAGTACTTC. Its protein product is CSARRGPGQETQYF.